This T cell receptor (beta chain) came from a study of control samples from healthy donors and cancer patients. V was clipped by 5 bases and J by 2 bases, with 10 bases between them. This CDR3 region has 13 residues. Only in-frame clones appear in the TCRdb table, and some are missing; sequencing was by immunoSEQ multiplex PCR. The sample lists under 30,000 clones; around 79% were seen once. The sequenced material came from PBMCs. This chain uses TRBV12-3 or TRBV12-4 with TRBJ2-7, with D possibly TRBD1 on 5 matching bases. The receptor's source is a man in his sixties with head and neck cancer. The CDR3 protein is CASSPDRTYEQYF. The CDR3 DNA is TGTGCCAGCAGTCCAGACAGAACCTACGAGCAGTACTTC.